This TCR beta chain comes out of a study of human T cells and chemical hapten exposure. For the study at large: The study patch tested 0.01% DPC on the upper back and read results at 6 days. General study points: TCRs above 1 in 1000 frequency did not change with DPC sensitization.

Source study methods: With a range of roughly 23,224 to 690,600, the median per sample was about 92,000 TCRs. Via MiXCR, TCRdb re-called the RACE reads, giving one row per CDR3 protein. It is TCRdb's table, rather than the study itself, that gives the V and J calls and clone size. The sample includes under 450,000 distinct CDR3 sequences, roughly 4.8% of them seen just once. V was pared by 0 bases and J by 10 bases, with 10 bases between. The germline V gene encodes CDR1 PRHDT and CDR2 FYEKMQ (reference sequence). The CDR3 is 13 residues long. Documented time point: patch test 1, 2 weeks after DPC sensitization. Treatment: therapeutic diphenylcyclopropenone sensitization with weekly scalp DPC. Donors, patients with alopecia ranging from 18 to 70 years old and judged suitable for DPC, provided samples. This clonotype came up many times. Antigen specificity is unknown.

J is TRBJ2-1 and V is TRBV13; no clear D gene. Material: whole blood, obtained in connection with sensitization to the hapten diphenylcyclopropenone (DPC). This TCR came from a woman aged 50 to 60 with alopecia areata. Some clones in this sample may be carry-over from other donors' samples. The CDR3 is CASSLGPTWEQFF. CDR3 in DNA: TGTGCCAGCAGCTTAGGGCCTACATGGGAGCAGTTCTTC.